The present entry profiles one T cell receptor beta chain with its context. Antigen unknown. TCR beta CDR3 regions were amplified from RNA. The TCR CDR3 first-round RT-PCR relied on the HTBI primer set. TCRdb passed the multiplex PCR reads through MiXCR, listing each CDR3 protein once. The sample lists more than 500,000 distinct CDR3 sequences; about 16% were seen once. Germline CDR1 is SQVTM and CDR2 is ANQGSEA. This CDR3 has 15 residues. V lost 7 bases and J lost 5; bases outside the gene matches: 11. The data were obtained in a study of T cells in Graves' hyperthyroidism and ophthalmopathy. Study-level findings and limits: Using 13 V-J features, a model discriminated ophthalmopathy from stable hyperthyroidism.

The rearrangement joins TRBV29-1 to TRBJ2-5, with TRBD2 matching over 12 bases. The source material was blood. The clonotype comes from a woman between 25 and 40 years old with Graves' ophthalmopathy. The CDR3 loop is CSAVSSGRARETQYF. CDR3 bases: TGCAGCGCTGTGTCTAGCGGGAGGGCCCGGGAGACCCAGTACTTC.